This T cell receptor beta chain was found in a study of T cell responses to AZD1222 COVID-19 vaccine. Germline V gene sequence: CDR1 ENHRY, CDR2 SYGVKD. This CDR3 has 17 amino acids. The V and J ends lost 0 bases and 5 bases, in that order; junction bases with no gene match: 10. Sequencing was performed with immunoSEQ multiplex PCR; in TCRdb, only in-frame clones are kept and a portion is missing. Of more than 100,000 clones in the sample, roughly 90% are singletons; the top ten hold 1.5% to 2%. Source: peripheral blood, taken on day 0 of AZD1222 vaccination. This TCR came from an adult in good health. This sequence joins TRBV10-3 and TRBJ2-1, with 7 bases lining up with TRBD2. CDR3 residues: CAISESLTASGHNEQFF. For the CDR3, the DNA is TGTGCCATCAGTGAGTCGTTGACGGCTAGCGGTCACAATGAGCAGTTCTTC.